Shown below are 28 T cell receptor beta chains from a single sample sequenced in a study of cytomegalovirus exposure and HLA in healthy donors (dated by TCRdb to 2015 to 2018). Libraries were made using the immunoSEQ multiplex PCR assay. TCRdb mirrors the immuneACCESS table, restricted to in-frame sequences. Some clones are absent from its copies; in checked studies, under half trace to an unresolved V gene, and the reason for the others is unknown. Within this sample are 90,000 to 110,000 clones, with 88% of them counted one time only. Of the sample, about 2% is held by the ten largest clones. Source material: PBMCs. Every receptor here comes from a woman aged 18-29 years in good health and CMV-seronegative.

The V and J genes are TRBV15 and TRBJ2-7, with D possibly TRBD1 on 5 matching bases. CDR1 is LNHNV and CDR2 is YYDKDF in the germline V gene (reference sequence). V lost 0 bases to trimming and J lost 5 bases, with 14 bases between them. The CDR3 contains 15 residues. For the CDR3, the DNA is TGTGCCACCAGCAGAGAGTCACAGGCCTTGGACGAGCAGTACTTC. Its translation is CATSRESQALDEQYF.

The CDR3 DNA reads TGTGCCAGTAGGCTCACAGGGGGATACGAGCAGTACTTC. It translates to CASRLTGGYEQYF. The V gene is TRBV19, the J gene TRBJ2-7, with TRBD1 identical over 8 bases. Trimming removed 6 bases from V and 4 bases from J; junction bases left unmatched: 5. The CDR3 covers 13 residues. Germline CDR1 and CDR2: LNHDA and SQIVND (reference sequence). The full variable domain, its missing parts supplied by reference TRBV19 and TRBJ2-7, is DGGITQSPKYLFRKEGQNVTLSCEQNLNHDAMYWYRQDPGQGLRLIYYSQIVNDFQKGDIAEGYSVSREKKESFPLTVTSAQKNPTAFYLCASRLTGGYEQYFGPGTRLTVT.

V and J are TRBV7-9 and TRBJ2-5; possible D gene TRBD2, 6 bases. CDR1 is SEHNR, CDR2 FQNEAQ, per germline (reference sequence). V shed 5 bases and J shed 1 base, with 23 bases lying between them. The CDR3 is made up of 18 amino acids. The CDR3 reads CASSPSVRGFGIQETQYF. For the CDR3, the DNA is TGTGCCAGCAGCCCTAGCGTCCGGGGGTTTGGAATCCAAGAGACCCAGTACTTC. The variable domain in full, completed from reference TRBV7-9 and TRBJ2-5, reads DTGVSQNPRHKITKRGQNVTFRCDPISEHNRLYWYRQTLGQGPEFLTYFQNEAQLEKSRLLSDRFSAERPKGSFSTLEIQRTEQGDSAMYLCASSPSVRGFGIQETQYFGPGTRLLVL.

The chain carries TRBV7-3 and TRBJ1-1; D is perhaps TRBD1 (5 bases). Germline V gene data show CDR1 as SGHTA and CDR2 as FQGTGA. This CDR3 comprises 13 residues. The CDR3 sequence is CASRETVNTEAFF. In DNA form, the CDR3 reads TGTGCAAGCCGGGAGACAGTTAACACTGAAGCTTTCTTT.

This clone was found once. The V call is TRBV28, the J call TRBJ1-1; 7 bases are shared with TRBD1. Germline CDR1 and CDR2: MDHEN and SYDVKM. Trimming removed 3 bases from V and 3 bases from J; junction bases left unmatched: 7. The CDR3 is 15 amino acids. CDR3: CASSLLRGRDTEAFF. The CDR3 DNA follows: TGTGCCAGCAGTTTGCTGAGGGGGCGGGACACTGAAGCTTTCTTT.

The rearrangement uses TRBV7-6 and TRBJ1-2; tentative D call: TRBD1 (5 bases). The CDR3 is made up of 15 amino acids. Trimming pared 1 base from V and 5 bases from J, leaving 14 bases between. The germline V gene encodes CDR1 SGHVS and CDR2 FNYEAQ. The CDR3 nucleotides are TGTGCCAGCAGCTTAGGGGGGGGGTCAAAGTATGGCTACACCTTC. This gives the protein CASSLGGGSKYGYTF.

This chain connects TRBV19 to TRBJ2-3; D might be TRBD2 (6 bases). Germline CDR1 reads LNHDA; CDR2 reads SQIVND (reference sequence). Trimming took 8 bases from V and 7 from J, leaving 10 bases between them. This CDR3 has 11 residues. CDR3 residues: CASGGSNTQYF. The CDR3 DNA sequence: TGTGCCAGTGGGGGGTCGAATACGCAGTATTTT.

In nucleotides, the CDR3 is TGTGCCAGCAGCGCCTCCTTACAGGCATCTGAAGCTTTCTTT. It translates to CASSASLQASEAFF. This rearrangement joins TRBV9 to TRBJ1-1; D might be TRBD1 (5 bases). Trimming took off 3 bases at V and 6 bases at J, with 15 bases between the two ends. Germline CDR1 SGDLS, CDR2 YYNGEE. The CDR3 is 14 amino acids. The full variable domain, in which reference TRBV9 and TRBJ1-1 provide the parts outside the CDR3, is DSGVTQTPKHLITATGQRVTLRCSPRSGDLSVYWYQQSLDQGLQFLIQYYNGEERAKGNILERFSAQQFPDLHSELNLSSLELGDSALYFCASSASLQASEAFFGQGTRLTVV.

The V gene is TRBV11-2, the J gene TRBJ2-5; tentatively, D is TRBD2 (6 bases). The CDR3 loop spans 14 amino acids. The V end was cut by 4 bases, the J end by 4 bases, with 13 bases between. Germline V lookup: CDR1 SGHAT, CDR2 FQNNGV. This chain's CDR3 is CASSYSGGGETQYF. The CDR3 DNA is TGTGCCAGCAGCTATAGCGGAGGCGGAGAGACCCAGTACTTC.

J is TRBJ1-2 and V is TRBV28; 10 bases agree with TRBD1. From germline, CDR1 is MDHEN and CDR2 SYDVKM. The CDR3 extends over 16 amino acids. V trimming: 1 base; J trimming: 4 bases; junction bases outside the gene matches: 6. The CDR3, as DNA: TGTGCCAGCAGTTTATTCGGGACAGGGGATGTCTATGGCTACACCTTC. It encodes CASSLFGTGDVYGYTF.

This clone was counted a single time. V and J are TRBV5-4 and TRBJ2-3; D gene uncertain. Germline-derived CDR1 and CDR2 are SGHNT and YYREEE (reference sequence). The CDR3 has 11 amino acids. Trimming stripped 3 bases from V and 8 bases from J, with 7 bases between. Here the CDR3 reads CASSYEATQYF. CDR3 DNA: TGTGCCAGCAGCTACGAGGCTACGCAGTATTTT.

V usage is TRBV14 and J usage is TRBJ1-1; 8 nucleotides line up with TRBD1. J was trimmed by 0 bases and V by 3 bases; bases with no gene match: 6. This CDR3 is built from 16 residues. Germline V gene data show CDR1 as SGHDN and CDR2 as FVKESK. CDR3 sequence (DNA): TGTGCCAGCAGCCATGCCCCAGGGGGCATGAACACTGAAGCTTTCTTT. Translation: CASSHAPGGMNTEAFF.

The count of this clone is one. The rearrangement joins TRBV4-3 to TRBJ2-7, with a tentative D call TRBD2 (6 bases). The CDR3 consists of 15 residues. Trimming removed 4 bases from V and 0 bases from J, with 13 bases in between. Per germline, CDR1 LGHNA and CDR2 YSLEER. CDR3 sequence: CASSRASVSSYEQYF. In DNA form, the CDR3 reads TGCGCCAGCAGCCGTGCTAGCGTGAGCTCCTACGAGCAGTACTTC.

CDR3 sequence reads: CASSTEGYEQYF. In DNA, the CDR3 is TGCGCCAGCTCTACTGAGGGCTACGAGCAGTACTTC. This sequence joins TRBV5-1 and TRBJ2-7, with D possibly being TRBD2 (5 bases). The germline V gene encodes CDR1 SGHRS and CDR2 YFSETQ. This CDR3 is built from 12 residues. The V end lost 7 bases, the J end lost 3 bases, and 11 bases lay between the germline ends.

This chain links TRBV7-6 with TRBJ2-3; 8 bases map to TRBD2. J gave up 4 bases and V 5 bases, and 8 bases lay outside the gene matches. The CDR3 is 15 residues long. Germline V CDR1 and CDR2: SGHVS, FNYEAQ. CDR3 sequence (DNA): TGTGCCAGCAGCCCCAGCGGGAGTACGGCAGATACGCAGTATTTT. It is translated as CASSPSGSTADTQYF.

The chain is built from TRBV29-1 and TRBJ2-1; D is uncertain. This CDR3 comprises 11 residues. Trimming stripped 7 bases from V and 5 bases from J, with 9 bases between. CDR1 SQVTM and CDR2 ANQGSEA come from the germline V gene. The CDR3 here is CSATYHNEQFF. As DNA, the CDR3 is TGCAGCGCCACCTATCACAATGAGCAGTTCTTC.

This sequence joins TRBV7-8 and TRBJ2-7; TRBD2 matches at 8 bases. Per germline, CDR1 SGHVS and CDR2 FQNEAQ. V shed 0 bases and J 1 base; nucleotides not matched to a gene: 14. The CDR3 is made up of 19 amino acids. CDR3 region: CASSLAPPTTSGISYEQYF. In nucleotides, the CDR3 is TGTGCCAGCAGCTTAGCTCCACCCACTACTAGCGGCATATCCTACGAGCAGTACTTC.

The J gene is TRBJ2-7, the V gene TRBV18; no definite D call. This CDR3 spans 16 amino acids. Per the germline V gene, CDR1 is KGHSH and CDR2 is LQKENI. The V and J ends lost 1 base and 2 bases respectively, with 15 bases between them. For the CDR3, the DNA is TGTGCCAGCTCACCACGGCCTTTGAAACAGACCTACGAGCAGTACTTC. This translates into CASSPRPLKQTYEQYF.

The V call is TRBV7-9, the J call TRBJ2-7, with TRBD2 identical over 9 bases. CDR3 length: 17 amino acids. After removal of 4 bases from V and 3 bases from J, the junction contained 13 bases not matched to a gene. Germline lookup yields CDR1 SEHNR and CDR2 FQNEAQ (reference sequence). CDR3 bases: TGTGCCAGCAGCTACCCCATCGAAGCGGGGGGTGTCTACGAGCAGTACTTC. Protein: CASSYPIEAGGVYEQYF.

The chain couples TRBV7-3 to TRBJ2-2; D might be TRBD2 (6 bases). The CDR3 is made up of 17 amino acids. The germline V and J ends were trimmed by 0 bases and 0 bases, with 11 bases remaining between them. CDR1 is SGHTA, CDR2 FQGTGA, per germline. CDR3 nucleotides: TGTGCCAGCAGCTTAACGAGGGACTCGCCGAACACCGGGGAGCTGTTTTTT. Its translation is CASSLTRDSPNTGELFF.

This clone came up once. The chain links TRBV7-8 to TRBJ2-1, with 9 bases matching TRBD2. Germline V gene data show CDR1 as SGHVS and CDR2 as FQNEAQ. After removal of 0 bases from V and 8 bases from J, the junction contained 8 bases not matched to a gene. This CDR3 is built from 16 residues. CDR3 DNA: TGTGCCAGCAGCTTAGCGCGAGTAGCGGGAGACTATGAGCAGTTCTTC. Its protein is CASSLARVAGDYEQFF.

This chain uses TRBV27 with TRBJ2-1; 11 positions match TRBD2. CDR1 and CDR2 from the germline V gene are MNHEY and SMNVEV (reference sequence). The J segment lost 8 bases and the V segment lost 5 bases, leaving 8 bases of the junction unmatched. This CDR3 region has 15 residues. The CDR3 here is CASSLTSGRVDEQFF. As DNA, the CDR3 is TGTGCCAGCAGTCTTACTAGCGGGAGAGTCGATGAGCAGTTCTTC.

V gene TRBV2 combines with J gene TRBJ1-2, with a weak D call TRBD1 (5 bases). CDR3 size: 13 residues. The V gene lost 7 bases and the J gene lost 4 bases, with 13 bases spanning the gap. Germline CDR1 reads SNHLY; CDR2 reads FYNNEI. The CDR3 region has the DNA TGTGCCAGCACCAGAGACAGCCTCTATGGCTACACCTTC. Residues: CASTRDSLYGYTF.

The chain employs TRBV5-1 and TRBJ2-3, with D hard to call. CDR1 and CDR2 from the germline V gene are SGHRS and YFSETQ. CDR3 length: 14 residues. The V end was cut by 1 base, the J end by 4 bases, with 10 bases between. CDR3 region: CASSLSASSDTQYF. As DNA, the CDR3 is TGCGCCAGCAGCTTGTCCGCGTCATCAGATACGCAGTATTTT.

This chain uses TRBV18 with TRBJ1-1; no reliable D call. The V end lost 2 bases, the J end lost 1 base, and 11 bases lay between the germline ends. Germline assignment: CDR1 KGHSH and CDR2 LQKENI. This CDR3 has 15 residues. CDR3 in DNA: TGTGCCAGCTCACCAACCACAAGTGCGAACACTGAAGCTTTCTTT. It specifies CASSPTTSANTEAFF.

V usage is TRBV18 and J usage is TRBJ2-6; D not resolved. Germline CDR1 reads KGHSH; CDR2 reads LQKENI. This CDR3 spans 16 amino acids. Trimming removed 3 bases from V and 2 bases from J, with 11 bases in between. CDR3 in DNA: TGTGCCAGCTCACCTCAGGTGTCTCCTGGGGCCAACGTCCTGACTTTC. It codes for CASSPQVSPGANVLTF.

This clone was detected only once. The rearrangement uses TRBV4-1 and TRBJ2-1; 8 bases fit TRBD2. Unmatched junction bases numbered 1, after V lost 3 bases and J lost 3 bases. The CDR3 has 14 residues. Germline values: CDR1 MGHRA, CDR2 YSYEKL. The CDR3 loop reads CASSHGGVYNEQFF. The CDR3 DNA follows: TGCGCCAGCAGCCACGGGGGGGTCTACAATGAGCAGTTCTTC.

The V and J genes are TRBV5-1 and TRBJ2-7, with D perhaps matching TRBD2 (5 bases). The CDR3 runs to 13 residues. Germline-derived CDR1 and CDR2 are SGHRS and YFSETQ. The V and J ends lost 0 bases and 5 bases respectively, with 9 bases between them. Here the CDR3 DNA reads TGCGCCAGCAGCTTGGCCGGGCGGGACGAGCAGTACTTC. This codes for CASSLAGRDEQYF.